A selection of T cell receptor beta chains follows, all from one sample in a study of blood T cell repertoires in COVID-19. Profiling relied on immunoSEQ multiplex PCR, and the TCRdb table lists in-frame clones only, not all of them. The sample includes 150,000 to 170,000 clones, roughly 89% of them seen just once. Sequenced input: peripheral blood. The receptors shown here come from a man aged 45-60 years with acute or convalescent COVID-19. Each CDR3 is given with its conserved first and last residue. A D gene is named only where the DNA matches it firmly. For some rows the clone size is stated as once, few or many, or as a class when expanded; others skip it.

J,D,size,V,DNA,CDR3
TRBJ1-5,.,.,TRBV19,TGTGCCAGTAGTATCTGGCAAAGGACTTATAGCAATCAGCCCCAGCATTTT,CASSIWQRTYSNQPQHF
TRBJ2-1,.,.,TRBV15,TGTGCCACCAGCGATTTGGGGGGACGAGGGAGCTCCTACAATGAGCAGTTCTTC,CATSDLGGRGSSYNEQFF
TRBJ2-3,TRBD2,.,TRBV7-2,TGTGCCAGCAGCCGCAGACTAGCGGGGTTCACAGATACGCAGTATTTT,CASSRRLAGFTDTQYF
TRBJ2-2,TRBD2,.,TRBV3-1/TRBV3-2,TGTGCCAGCAGCCGAGGACTAGCGGTGAACACCGGGGAGCTGTTTTTT,CASSRGLAVNTGELFF
TRBJ2-1,.,.,TRBV4-1,TGCGCCAGCAGCCAGGAAATAGCCTCCTACAATGAGCAGTTCTTC,CASSQEIASYNEQFF
TRBJ1-3,.,.,TRBV6-1,TGTGCCAGCAGTGAACAGGGGTCTCTCTCTGGAAACACCATATATTTT,CASSEQGSLSGNTIYF
TRBJ2-3,TRBD1,.,TRBV27,TGTGCCAGCCGAAGTCCTTTAGGGACAGCCGTGGGCACAGATACGCAGTATTTT,CASRSPLGTAVGTDTQYF
TRBJ1-1,.,.,TRBV18,TGTGCCAGCTCACCGGGACAGAACACTGAAGCTTTCTTT,CASSPGQNTEAFF
TRBJ2-5,.,.,TRBV4-3,TGCGCCAGCAGCCAAGATCGGGGAGATGAGACCCAGTACTTC,CASSQDRGDETQYF
TRBJ2-2,.,.,TRBV4-2,TGTGCCAGCAGCCAAGCTGTGGGCTCCAACACCGGGGAGCTGTTTTTT,CASSQAVGSNTGELFF
TRBJ2-2,.,.,TRBV9,TGTGCCAGCAGCGTCCACCCAACTAACACCGGGGAGCTGTTTTTT,CASSVHPTNTGELFF
TRBJ1-6,TRBD1,few,TRBV19,TGTGCCAGTAGTGCGAACTTGGACAGGGGGAACTCACCCCTCCACTTT,CASSANLDRGNSPLHF
TRBJ1-2,TRBD1,.,TRBV13,TGTGCCAGCAGCCGGACAGGGACCGGGGGCTACACCTTC,CASSRTGTGGYTF
TRBJ1-1,.,once,TRBV4-2,TGTGCCAGCAGCCAAGCTCTGTCTAGGGGGATTGAAGCTTTCTTT,CASSQALSRGIEAFF
TRBJ2-5,TRBD2,.,TRBV28,TGTGCCAGCAGACGCGGTACTAGCGAAATCCAAGAGACCCAGTACTTC,CASRRGTSEIQETQYF
TRBJ1-5,.,once,TRBV11-2,TGTGCCAGCAGCTTGGGGCTTAATCAGCCCCAGCATTTT,CASSLGLNQPQHF
TRBJ2-1,.,.,TRBV30,TGTGCCTGGGGTTTGGACGGGGATGAGCAGTTCTTC,CAWGLDGDEQFF
TRBJ1-5,TRBD1,.,TRBV7-9,TGTGCCAGCAGCGCCGGGACAGCTTATAATCAGCCCCAGCATTTT,CASSAGTAYNQPQHF
TRBJ1-4,TRBD1,.,TRBV28,TGTGCCAGCAGCCCCGGCACAGGGGGCCTGATGGAAAAACTGTTTTTT,CASSPGTGGLMEKLFF
TRBJ2-1,TRBD2,.,TRBV7-2,TGTGCCAGCAGCTCCCGGACTAGCGGCTACAATGAGCAGTTCTTC,CASSSRTSGYNEQFF
TRBJ1-1,.,.,TRBV5-8,TGTGCCAGCAGCTTGGAGGGGCGTAGGAACACTGAAGCTTTCTTT,CASSLEGRRNTEAFF
TRBJ1-4,TRBD1,.,TRBV27,TGTGCCAGCAGTAGACAGGGGGCGAAGGTTAATGAAAAACTGTTTTTT,CASSRQGAKVNEKLFF
TRBJ1-2,TRBD1,.,TRBV2,TGTGCCAGCAGAGGAAATGACAGGGGCTATGGCTACACCTTC,CASRGNDRGYGYTF
TRBJ1-2,.,.,TRBV7-8,TGTGCCAGCAGCTTGGAGGGATCTAACTATGGCTACACCTTC,CASSLEGSNYGYTF
TRBJ2-7,.,.,TRBV6-5,TGTGCCAGCAGTTCCCTTCCCCGTTACGAGCAGTACTTC,CASSSLPRYEQYF
TRBJ2-7,TRBD1,.,TRBV5-4,TGTGCCAGCTCCTTGGGGACAGGACTGGACAACTACGAGCAGTACTTC,CASSLGTGLDNYEQYF
TRBJ1-5,.,.,TRBV21-1,TGTGCCAGCGGGACAGGGAGGGGTTTAAGCAATCAGCCCCAGCATTTT,CASGTGRGLSNQPQHF
TRBJ2-6,TRBD2,.,TRBV2,TGTGCCACCAGACCAGGGAGGGCCTCTGGGGCCAACGTCCTGACTTTC,CATRPGRASGANVLTF